The sequence of this T cell receptor beta chain was determined in a study of blood T cells in healthy people across ages. The overall study: Every two T cells gave about one barcoded beta molecule via template switching.

Study observations and caveats: Among T cells, TCR beta diversity per million cells dropped roughly linearly as age rose. PBMC samples, being unsorted, prevented any conclusive comparison of naive and antigen-experienced cells.

V dropped 6 bases and J dropped 0; count of bases not matched to a gene: 7. This CDR3 contains 16 residues. Per germline, CDR1 SGHNT and CDR2 YENEEA. A note on this clonotype: As yet, its antigen is unknown.

A sample-barcoded 5' primer and a J-beta primer mix were used in a second PCR of roughly 7 to 11 cycles. Each cDNA molecule was tagged by a template-switch adaptor with 12 random nucleotides. Via MiXCR, TCRdb re-called the 5' RACE reads, giving one row per CDR3 protein. The data show about 290,000 distinct CDR3 sequences, with less than 30% seen just once and 29% held by the top ten. The material sequenced was blood. V usage is TRBV11-3 and J usage is TRBJ2-1, with TRBD1 identical over 8 bases. The receptor's source is a woman in her seventies in good health. The chain's CDR3 is CASSFGQGSSYNEQFF. DNA of the CDR3: TGTGCCAGCAGTTTCGGACAGGGTAGCTCCTACAATGAGCAGTTCTTC.